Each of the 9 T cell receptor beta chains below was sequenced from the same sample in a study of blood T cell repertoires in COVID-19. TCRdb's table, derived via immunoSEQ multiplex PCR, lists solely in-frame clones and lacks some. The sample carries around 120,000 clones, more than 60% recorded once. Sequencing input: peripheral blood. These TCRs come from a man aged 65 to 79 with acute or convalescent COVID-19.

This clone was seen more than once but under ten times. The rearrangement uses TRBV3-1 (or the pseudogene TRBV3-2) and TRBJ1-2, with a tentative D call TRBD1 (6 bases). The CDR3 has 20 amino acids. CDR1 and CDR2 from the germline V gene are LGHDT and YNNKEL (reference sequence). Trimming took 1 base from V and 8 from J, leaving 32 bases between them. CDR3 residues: CASSQVEQGETKYVTRGYTF. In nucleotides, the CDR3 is TGTGCCAGCAGCCAAGTCGAACAGGGTGAGACCAAGTACGTGACGCGCGGCTACACCTTC.

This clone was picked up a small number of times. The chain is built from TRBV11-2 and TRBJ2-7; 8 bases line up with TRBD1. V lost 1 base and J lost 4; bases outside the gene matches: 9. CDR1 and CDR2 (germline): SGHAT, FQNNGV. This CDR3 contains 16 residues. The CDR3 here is CASSLAEGRGLYEQYF. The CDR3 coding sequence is TGTGCCAGCAGCTTAGCTGAGGGCAGGGGGCTGTACGAGCAGTACTTC. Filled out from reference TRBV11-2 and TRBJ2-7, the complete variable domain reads EAGVAQSPRYKIIEKRQSVAFWCNPISGHATLYWYQQILGQGPKLLIQFQNNGVVDDSQLPKDRFSAERLKGVDSTLKIQPAKLEDSAVYLCASSLAEGRGLYEQYFGPGTRLTVT.

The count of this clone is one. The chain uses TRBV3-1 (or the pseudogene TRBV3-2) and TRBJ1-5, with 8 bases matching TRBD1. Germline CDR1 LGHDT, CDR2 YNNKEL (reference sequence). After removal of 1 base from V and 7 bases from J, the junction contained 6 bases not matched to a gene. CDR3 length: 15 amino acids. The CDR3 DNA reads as TGTGCCAGCAGCCAAGTTCCAGGGGGCGACCAGCCCCAGCATTTT. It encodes CASSQVPGGDQPQHF.

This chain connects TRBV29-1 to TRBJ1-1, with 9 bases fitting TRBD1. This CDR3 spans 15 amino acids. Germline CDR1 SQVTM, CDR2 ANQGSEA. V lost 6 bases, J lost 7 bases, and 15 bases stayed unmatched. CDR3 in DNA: TGCAGCGTCCAACCGGGGACAGGGCTGGGGGGTGAAGCTTTCTTT. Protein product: CSVQPGTGLGGEAFF.

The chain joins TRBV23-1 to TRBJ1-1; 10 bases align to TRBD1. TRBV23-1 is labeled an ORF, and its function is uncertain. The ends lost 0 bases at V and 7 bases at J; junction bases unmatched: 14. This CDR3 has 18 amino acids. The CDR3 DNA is TGCGCCAGCAGTCAATCTTTTTGCGCTCGGGACAGGGGCGGTGAAGCTTTCTTT. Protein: CASSQSFCARDRGGEAFF.

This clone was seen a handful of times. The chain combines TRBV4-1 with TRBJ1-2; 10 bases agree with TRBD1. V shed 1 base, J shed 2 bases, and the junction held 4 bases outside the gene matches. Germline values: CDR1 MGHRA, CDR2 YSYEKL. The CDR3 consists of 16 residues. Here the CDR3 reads CASSQGTGGVNYGYTF. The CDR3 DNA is TGCGCCAGCAGCCAAGGGACAGGGGGTGTCAACTATGGCTACACCTTC.

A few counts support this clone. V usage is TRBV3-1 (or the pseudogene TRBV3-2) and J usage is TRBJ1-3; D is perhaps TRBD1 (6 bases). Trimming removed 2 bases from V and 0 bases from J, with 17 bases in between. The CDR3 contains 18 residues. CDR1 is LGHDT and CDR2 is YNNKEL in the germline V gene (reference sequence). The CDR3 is CASSQFSGGGSSGNTIYF. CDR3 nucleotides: TGTGCCAGCAGCCAATTTTCGGGGGGCGGTAGCTCTGGAAACACCATATATTTT.

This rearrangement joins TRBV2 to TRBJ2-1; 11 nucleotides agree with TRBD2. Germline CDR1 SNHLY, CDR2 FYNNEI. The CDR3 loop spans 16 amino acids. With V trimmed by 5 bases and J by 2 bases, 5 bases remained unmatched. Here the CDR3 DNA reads TGTGCCAGCAGTCCACGTAGCGGGGGGGCCTACAATGAGCAGTTCTTC. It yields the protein CASSPRSGGAYNEQFF.

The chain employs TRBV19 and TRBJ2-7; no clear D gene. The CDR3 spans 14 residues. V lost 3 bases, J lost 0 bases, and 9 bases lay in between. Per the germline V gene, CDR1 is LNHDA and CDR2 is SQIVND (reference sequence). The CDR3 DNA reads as TGTGCCAGTAGTATTTCGGTGTACTCCTACGAGCAGTACTTC. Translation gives CASSISVYSYEQYF.